This T cell receptor beta chain was obtained from a study of T cell repertoires in cytomegalovirus infection. Study-wide context: Based on public TCR beta signatures, there were indications of CMV infection and of a matching HLA type. Study-level results: Dominating the ex vivo response were TCR beta clonotypes that were CMV-specific and HLA-C-restricted.

In TCRdb, the reads were re-called with MiXCR into one record per CDR3 protein. This sample carries 200,000 or so distinct CDR3 sequences, approximately 28% of them seen once, and the ten largest clones take roughly 32%. The CDR3 is made up of 13 amino acids. Trimming shortened V by 5 bases and J by 2 bases, and 8 bases separated the two germline ends. Germline CDR1 and CDR2: SGHTA and FQGTGA. For this clonotype: Its antigen is unknown.

The clonotype was recovered from a human donor in good health (CMV status not recorded). Some clones in this sample may be carry-over from other donors' samples. The sample consisted of PBMCs. The chain employs TRBV7-3 and TRBJ2-3, with D tentatively TRBD2 (5 bases). The CDR3 loop is CASSTGLTDTQYF. CDR3 coding DNA: TGTGCCAGCAGCACCGGACTCACAGATACGCAGTATTTT.